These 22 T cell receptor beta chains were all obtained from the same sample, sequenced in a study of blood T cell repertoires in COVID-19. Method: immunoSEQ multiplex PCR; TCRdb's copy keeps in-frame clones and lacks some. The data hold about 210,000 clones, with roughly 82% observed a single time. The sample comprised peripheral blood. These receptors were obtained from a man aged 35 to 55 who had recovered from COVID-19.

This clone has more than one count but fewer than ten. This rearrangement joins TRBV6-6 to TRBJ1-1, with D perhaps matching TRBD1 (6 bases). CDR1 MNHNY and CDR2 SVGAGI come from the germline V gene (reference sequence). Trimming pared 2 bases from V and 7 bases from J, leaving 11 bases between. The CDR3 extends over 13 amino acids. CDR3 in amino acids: CASSYQGPDEAFF. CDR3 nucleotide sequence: TGTGCCAGCAGTTACCAGGGGCCGGATGAAGCTTTCTTT.

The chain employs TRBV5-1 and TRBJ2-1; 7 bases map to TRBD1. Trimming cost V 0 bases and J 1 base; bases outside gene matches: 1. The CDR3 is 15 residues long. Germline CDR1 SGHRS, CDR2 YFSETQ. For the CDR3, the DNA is TGCGCCAGCAGCTTGGAGACAGGGTCCTACAATGAGCAGTTCTTC. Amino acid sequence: CASSLETGSYNEQFF.

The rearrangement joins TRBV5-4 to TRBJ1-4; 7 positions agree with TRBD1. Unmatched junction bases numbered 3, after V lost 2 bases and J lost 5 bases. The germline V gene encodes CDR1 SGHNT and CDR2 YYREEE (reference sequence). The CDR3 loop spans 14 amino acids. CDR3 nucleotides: TGTGCCAGCAGCTTCAGGGGGGACAATGAAAAACTGTTTTTT. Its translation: CASSFRGDNEKLFF.

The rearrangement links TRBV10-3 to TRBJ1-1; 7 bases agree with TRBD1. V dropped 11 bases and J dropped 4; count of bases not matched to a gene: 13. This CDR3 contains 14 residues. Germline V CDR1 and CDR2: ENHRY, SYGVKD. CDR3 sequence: CAAGPGQMLTEAFF. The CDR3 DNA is TGTGCCGCCGGCCCGGGACAGATGCTCACTGAAGCTTTCTTT.

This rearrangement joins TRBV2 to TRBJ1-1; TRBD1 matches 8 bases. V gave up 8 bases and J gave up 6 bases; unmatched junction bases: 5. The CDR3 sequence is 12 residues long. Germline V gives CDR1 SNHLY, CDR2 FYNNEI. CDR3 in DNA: TGTGCCAGCCTTGACAGGGGTGCTGAAGCTTTCTTT. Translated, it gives CASLDRGAEAFF.

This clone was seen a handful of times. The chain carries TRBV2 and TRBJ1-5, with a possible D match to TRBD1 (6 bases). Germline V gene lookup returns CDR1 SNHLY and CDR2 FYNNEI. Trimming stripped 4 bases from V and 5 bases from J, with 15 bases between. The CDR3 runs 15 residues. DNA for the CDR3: TGTGCCAGCAGTGGTCAAACAGGGACCCATCAGCCCCAGCATTTT. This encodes CASSGQTGTHQPQHF.

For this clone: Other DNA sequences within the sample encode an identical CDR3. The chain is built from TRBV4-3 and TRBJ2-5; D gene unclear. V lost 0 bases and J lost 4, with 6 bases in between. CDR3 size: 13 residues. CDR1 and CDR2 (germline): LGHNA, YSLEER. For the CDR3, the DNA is TGCGCCAGCAGCCAAGATCTGCGAGAGACCCAGTACTTC. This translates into CASSQDLRETQYF.

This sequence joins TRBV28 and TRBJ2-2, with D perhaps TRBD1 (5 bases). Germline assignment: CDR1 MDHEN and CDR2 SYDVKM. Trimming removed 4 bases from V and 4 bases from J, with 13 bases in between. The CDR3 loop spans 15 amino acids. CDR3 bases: TGTGCCAGCAGTTCCGTAGGGGCGGCCACCGGGGAGCTGTTTTTT. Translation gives CASSSVGAATGELFF.

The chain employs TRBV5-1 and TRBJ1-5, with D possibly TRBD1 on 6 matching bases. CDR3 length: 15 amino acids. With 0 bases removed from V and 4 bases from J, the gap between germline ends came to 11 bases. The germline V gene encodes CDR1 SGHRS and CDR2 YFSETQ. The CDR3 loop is CASSLGQARNQPQHF. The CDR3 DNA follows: TGCGCCAGCAGCTTGGGACAGGCCCGAAATCAGCCCCAGCATTTT.

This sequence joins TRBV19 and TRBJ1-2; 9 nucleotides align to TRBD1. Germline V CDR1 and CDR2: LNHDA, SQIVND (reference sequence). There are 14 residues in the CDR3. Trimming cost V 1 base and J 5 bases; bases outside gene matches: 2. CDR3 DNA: TGTGCCAGTAGTATAGCGACAGGGGGTTATGGCTACACCTTC. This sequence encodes CASSIATGGYGYTF.

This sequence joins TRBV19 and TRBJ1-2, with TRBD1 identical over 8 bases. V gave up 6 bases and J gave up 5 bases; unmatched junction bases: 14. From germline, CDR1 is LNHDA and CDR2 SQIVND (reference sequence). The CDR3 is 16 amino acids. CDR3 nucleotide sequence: TGTGCCAGTAGGAGCCTCGGGACAGGAGTCGTATATGGCTACACCTTC. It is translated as CASRSLGTGVVYGYTF.

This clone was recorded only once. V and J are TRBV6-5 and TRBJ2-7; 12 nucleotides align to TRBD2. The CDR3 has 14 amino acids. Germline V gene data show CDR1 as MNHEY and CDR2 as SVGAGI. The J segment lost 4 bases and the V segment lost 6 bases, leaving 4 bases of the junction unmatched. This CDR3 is CASSSSGREYEQYF. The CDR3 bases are TGTGCCAGCAGCTCTAGCGGGAGGGAATACGAGCAGTACTTC.

The CDR3 here is CAWSVGGGGVNEQYF. Written as DNA, the CDR3 is TGTGCCTGGAGTGTTGGAGGCGGCGGGGTCAACGAGCAGTACTTC. The rearrangement links TRBV30 to TRBJ2-7, with D possibly matching TRBD2 (6 bases). Germline CDR1 GTSNPN, CDR2 SVGIG (reference sequence). The V end was cut by 0 bases, the J end by 5 bases, with 17 bases between. This CDR3 region has 15 residues.

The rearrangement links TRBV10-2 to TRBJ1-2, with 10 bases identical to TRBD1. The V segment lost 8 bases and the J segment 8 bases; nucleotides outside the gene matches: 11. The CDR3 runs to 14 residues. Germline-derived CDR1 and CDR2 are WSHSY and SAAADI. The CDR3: CASGPGTGVGGYTF. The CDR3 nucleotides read TGCGCCAGCGGACCCGGGACAGGGGTCGGGGGCTACACCTTC.

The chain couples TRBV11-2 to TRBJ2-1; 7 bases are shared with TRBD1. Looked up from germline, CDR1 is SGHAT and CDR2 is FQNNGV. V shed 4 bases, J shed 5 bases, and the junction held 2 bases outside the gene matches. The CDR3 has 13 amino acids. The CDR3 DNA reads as TGTGCCAGCAGCTCAGACAGGGACAATGAGCAGTTCTTC. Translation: CASSSDRDNEQFF.

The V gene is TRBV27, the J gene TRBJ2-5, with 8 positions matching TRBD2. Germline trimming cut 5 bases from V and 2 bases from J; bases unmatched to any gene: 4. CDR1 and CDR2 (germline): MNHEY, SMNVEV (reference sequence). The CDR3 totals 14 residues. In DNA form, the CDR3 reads TGTGCCAGCAGTATAGCGGGGTTACAAGAGACCCAGTACTTC. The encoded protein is CASSIAGLQETQYF.

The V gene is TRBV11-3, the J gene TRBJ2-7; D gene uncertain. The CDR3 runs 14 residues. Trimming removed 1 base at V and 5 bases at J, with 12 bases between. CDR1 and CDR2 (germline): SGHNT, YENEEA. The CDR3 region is CASSLGGRIDEQYF. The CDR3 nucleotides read TGTGCCAGCAGCTTAGGTGGCAGGATCGACGAGCAGTACTTC.

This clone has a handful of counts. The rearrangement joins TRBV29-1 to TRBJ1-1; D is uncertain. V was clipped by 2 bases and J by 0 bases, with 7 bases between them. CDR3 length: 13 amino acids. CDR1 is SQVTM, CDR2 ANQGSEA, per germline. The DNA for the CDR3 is TGCAGCGTTGAATGGCAGTTGAACACTGAAGCTTTCTTT. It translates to CSVEWQLNTEAFF.

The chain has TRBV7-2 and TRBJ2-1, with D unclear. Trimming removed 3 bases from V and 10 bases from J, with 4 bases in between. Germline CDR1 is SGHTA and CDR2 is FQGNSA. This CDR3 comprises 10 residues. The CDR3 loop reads CASSFGEQFF. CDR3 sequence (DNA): TGTGCCAGCAGCTTTGGCGAGCAGTTCTTC. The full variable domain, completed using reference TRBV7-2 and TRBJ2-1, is GAGVSQSPSNKVTEKGKDVELRCDPISGHTALYWYRQSLGQGLEFLIYFQGNSAPDKSGLPSDRFSAERTGGSVSTLTIQRTQQEDSAVYLCASSFGEQFFGPGTRLTVL.

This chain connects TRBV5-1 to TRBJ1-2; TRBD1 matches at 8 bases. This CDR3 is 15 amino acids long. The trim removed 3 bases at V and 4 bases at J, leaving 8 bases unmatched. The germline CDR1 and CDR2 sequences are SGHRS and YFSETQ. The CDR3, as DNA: TGCGCCAGCAGCTCGAGGACAGGGAGCGGCTATGGCTACACCTTC. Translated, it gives CASSSRTGSGYGYTF.

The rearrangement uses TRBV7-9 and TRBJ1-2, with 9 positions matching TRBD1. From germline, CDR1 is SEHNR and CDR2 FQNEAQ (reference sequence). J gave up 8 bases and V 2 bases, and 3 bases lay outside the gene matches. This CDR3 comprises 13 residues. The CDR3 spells CASSLTGGEGYTF. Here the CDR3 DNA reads TGTGCCAGCAGCTTAACAGGGGGCGAAGGCTACACCTTC.

The CDR3 DNA is TGTGCCACCAGTGATGCCGGGACAGGCCTCCAAGAGACCCAGTACTTC. Protein: CATSDAGTGLQETQYF. The rearrangement joins TRBV24-1 to TRBJ2-5; 8 bases line up with TRBD1. With 3 bases clipped from V and 1 base from J, the junction kept 6 bases outside the gene matches. Germline V gene data show CDR1 as KGHDR and CDR2 as SFDVKD. The CDR3 has 16 residues.